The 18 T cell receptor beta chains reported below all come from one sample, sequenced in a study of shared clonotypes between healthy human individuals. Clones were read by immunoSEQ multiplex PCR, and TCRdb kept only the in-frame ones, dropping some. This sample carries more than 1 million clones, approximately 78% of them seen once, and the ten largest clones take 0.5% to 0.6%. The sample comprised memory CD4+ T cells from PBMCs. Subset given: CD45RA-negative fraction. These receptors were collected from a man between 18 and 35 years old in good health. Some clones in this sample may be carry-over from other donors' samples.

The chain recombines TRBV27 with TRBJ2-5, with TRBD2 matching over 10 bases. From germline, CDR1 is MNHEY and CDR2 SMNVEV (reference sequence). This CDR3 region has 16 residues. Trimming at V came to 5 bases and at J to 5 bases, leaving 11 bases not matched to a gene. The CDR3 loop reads CASSPESGRAWETQYF. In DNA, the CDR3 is TGTGCCAGCAGTCCCGAAAGCGGGAGGGCCTGGGAGACCCAGTACTTC.

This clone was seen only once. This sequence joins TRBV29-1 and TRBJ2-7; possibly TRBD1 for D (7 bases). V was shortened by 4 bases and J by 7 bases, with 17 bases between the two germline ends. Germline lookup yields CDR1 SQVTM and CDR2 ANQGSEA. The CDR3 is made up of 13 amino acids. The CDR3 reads CSVVSRGVREQYF. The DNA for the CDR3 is TGCAGCGTTGTGAGCAGGGGGGTGAGGGAGCAGTACTTC.

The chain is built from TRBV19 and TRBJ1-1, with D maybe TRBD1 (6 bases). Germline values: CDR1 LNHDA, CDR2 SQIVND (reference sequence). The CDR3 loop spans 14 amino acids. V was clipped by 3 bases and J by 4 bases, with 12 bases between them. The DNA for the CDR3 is TGTGCCAGTAGTATTCGGGGGGCACGCACTGAAGCTTTCTTT. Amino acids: CASSIRGARTEAFF.

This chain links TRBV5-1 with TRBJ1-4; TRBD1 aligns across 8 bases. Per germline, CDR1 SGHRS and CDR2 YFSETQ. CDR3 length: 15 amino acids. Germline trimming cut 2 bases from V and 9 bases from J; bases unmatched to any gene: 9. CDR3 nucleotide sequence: TGCGCCAGCAGCTTAACGGACAGGGCGGGTCAAAAACTGTTTTTT. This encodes CASSLTDRAGQKLFF.

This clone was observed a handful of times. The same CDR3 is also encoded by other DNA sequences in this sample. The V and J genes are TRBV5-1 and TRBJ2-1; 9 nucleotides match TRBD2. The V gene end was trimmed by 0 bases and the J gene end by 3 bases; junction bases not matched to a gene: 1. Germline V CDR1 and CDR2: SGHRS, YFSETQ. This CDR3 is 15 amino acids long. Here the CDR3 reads CASSLVAGVYNEQFF. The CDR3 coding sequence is TGCGCCAGCAGCTTGGTAGCGGGGGTCTACAATGAGCAGTTCTTC.

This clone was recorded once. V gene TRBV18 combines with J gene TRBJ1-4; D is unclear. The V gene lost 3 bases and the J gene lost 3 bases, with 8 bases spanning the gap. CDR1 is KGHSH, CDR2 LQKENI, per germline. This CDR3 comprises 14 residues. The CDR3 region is CASSPALANEKLFF. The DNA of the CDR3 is TGTGCCAGCTCACCGGCTCTAGCTAATGAAAAACTGTTTTTT.

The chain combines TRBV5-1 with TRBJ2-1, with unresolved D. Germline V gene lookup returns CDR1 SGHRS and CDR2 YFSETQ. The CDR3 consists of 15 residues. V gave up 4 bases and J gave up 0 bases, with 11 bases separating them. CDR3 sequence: CASSPEASSYNEQFF. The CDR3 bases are TGCGCCAGCAGCCCCGAGGCGAGCTCCTACAATGAGCAGTTCTTC. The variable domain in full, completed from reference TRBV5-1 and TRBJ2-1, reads KAGVTQTPRYLIKTRGQQVTLSCSPISGHRSVSWYQQTPGQGLQFLFEYFSETQRNKGNFPGRFSGRQFSNSRSEMNVSTLELGDSALYLCASSPEASSYNEQFFGPGTRLTVL.

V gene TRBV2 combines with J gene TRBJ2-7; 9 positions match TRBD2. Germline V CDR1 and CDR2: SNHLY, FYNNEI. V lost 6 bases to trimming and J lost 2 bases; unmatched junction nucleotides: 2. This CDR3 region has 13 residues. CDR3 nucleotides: TGTGCCAGCAGGGGACTAGCTCCCTACGAGCAGTACTTC. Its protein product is CASRGLAPYEQYF.

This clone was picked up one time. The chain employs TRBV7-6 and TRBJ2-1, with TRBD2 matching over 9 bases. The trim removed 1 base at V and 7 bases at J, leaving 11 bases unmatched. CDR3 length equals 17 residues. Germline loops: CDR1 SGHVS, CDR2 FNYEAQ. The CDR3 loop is CASSLEIRGRALNEQFF. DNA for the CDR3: TGTGCCAGCAGCTTAGAAATACGCGGGAGGGCCCTGAATGAGCAGTTCTTC. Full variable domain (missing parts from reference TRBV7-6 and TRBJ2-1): GAGVSQSPRYKVTKRGQDVALRCDPISGHVSLYWYRQALGQGPEFLTYFNYEAQQDKSGLPNDRFSAERPEGSISTLTIQRTEQRDSAMYRCASSLEIRGRALNEQFFGPGTRLTVL.

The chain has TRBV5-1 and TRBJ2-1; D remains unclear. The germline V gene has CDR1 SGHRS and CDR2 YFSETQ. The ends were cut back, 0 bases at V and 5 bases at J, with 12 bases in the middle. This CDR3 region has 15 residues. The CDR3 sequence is CASSLVAIIDNEQFF. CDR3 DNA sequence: TGCGCCAGCAGCTTGGTAGCTATCATCGACAATGAGCAGTTCTTC.

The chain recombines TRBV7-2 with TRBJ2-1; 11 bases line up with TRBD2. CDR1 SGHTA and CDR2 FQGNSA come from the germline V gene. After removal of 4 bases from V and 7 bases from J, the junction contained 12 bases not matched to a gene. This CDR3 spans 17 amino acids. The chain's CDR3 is CASSWGLAGGPGNEQFF. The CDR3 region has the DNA TGTGCCAGCAGCTGGGGTTTAGCGGGAGGGCCGGGGAATGAGCAGTTCTTC.

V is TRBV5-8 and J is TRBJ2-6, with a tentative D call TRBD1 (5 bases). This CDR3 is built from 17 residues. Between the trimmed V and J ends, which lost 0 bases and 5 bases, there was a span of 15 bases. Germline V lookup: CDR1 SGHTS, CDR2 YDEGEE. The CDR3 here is CASSLAVGERRANVLTF. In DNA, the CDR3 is TGTGCCAGCAGCTTGGCGGTAGGGGAAAGACGGGCCAACGTCCTGACTTTC.

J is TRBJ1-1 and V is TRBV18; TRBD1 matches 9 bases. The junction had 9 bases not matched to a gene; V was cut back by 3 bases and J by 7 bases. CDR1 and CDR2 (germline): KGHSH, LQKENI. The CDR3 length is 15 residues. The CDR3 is CASSPETGGMVEAFF. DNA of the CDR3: TGTGCCAGCTCACCCGAGACAGGGGGGATGGTTGAAGCTTTCTTT.

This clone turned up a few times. The CDR3 region is CASSWGGDSNQPQHF. The CDR3 DNA sequence: TGTGCCAGCAGCTGGGGGGGGGACAGCAATCAGCCCCAGCATTTT. This chain connects TRBV28 to TRBJ1-5; D might be TRBD1 (5 bases). V was shortened by 6 bases and J by 1 base, with 13 bases between the two germline ends. This CDR3 has 15 amino acids. The V gene's germline CDR1 is MDHEN and CDR2 SYDVKM.

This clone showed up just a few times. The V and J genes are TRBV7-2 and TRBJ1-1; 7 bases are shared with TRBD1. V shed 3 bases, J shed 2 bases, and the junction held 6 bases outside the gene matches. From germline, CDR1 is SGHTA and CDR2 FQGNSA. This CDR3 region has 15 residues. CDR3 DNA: TGTGCCAGCAGCTTCCAGGGGGGGAGTAACACTGAAGCTTTCTTT. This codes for CASSFQGGSNTEAFF.

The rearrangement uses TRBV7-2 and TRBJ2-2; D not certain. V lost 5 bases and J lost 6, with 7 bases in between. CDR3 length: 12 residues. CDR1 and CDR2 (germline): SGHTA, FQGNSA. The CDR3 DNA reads TGTGCCAGCAGCGGCGCCGCCGGGGAGCTGTTTTTT. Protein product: CASSGAAGELFF.

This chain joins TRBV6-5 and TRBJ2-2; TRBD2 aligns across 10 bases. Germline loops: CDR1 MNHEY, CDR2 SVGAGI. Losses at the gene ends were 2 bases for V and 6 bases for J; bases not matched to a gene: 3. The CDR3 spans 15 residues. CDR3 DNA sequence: TGTGCCAGCAGTTACGCTGGACTAGCGGCCGGGGAGCTGTTTTTT. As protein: CASSYAGLAAGELFF.

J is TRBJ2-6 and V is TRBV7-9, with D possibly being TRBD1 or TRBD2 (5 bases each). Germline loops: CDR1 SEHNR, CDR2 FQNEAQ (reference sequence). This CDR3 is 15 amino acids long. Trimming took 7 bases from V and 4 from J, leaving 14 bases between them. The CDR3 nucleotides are TGTGCCAGCACCCGGGACCGGCCCGGGGCCAACGTCCTGACTTTC. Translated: CASTRDRPGANVLTF.